The source of this T cell receptor (beta chain) is a study of shared clonotypes between healthy human individuals. CD45RO-negative, CCR7-positively selected cells formed the naive CD8 fraction, excluding terminally differentiated effector memory CD45RA+ cells. For this clone: No antigen is known for it. The identical CDR3 is also encoded by other nucleotide sequences in the sample.

Original methodology: Junction-only immunoSEQ sequences carried no quality scores, so filtering differed. Data came from immunoSEQ multiplex PCR; TCRdb stores just in-frame clones and leaves some out. V and J calls and clone size follow that table, whereas D and trimming were derived from the DNA. The table includes around 2,000,000 clones, 85% to 95% detected once. Study results and caveats: All-four-donor shared clonotypes had higher generation probabilities than non-shared clonotypes did. Several donors shared 4.5% to 6.5% of their naive CD4 clonotypes. Sequencing depth was a factor that was expected to affect clonotype sharing among donors.

Germline V gene sequence: CDR1 MDHEN, CDR2 SYDVKM. The junction had 6 bases not matched to a gene; V was cut back by 3 bases and J by 5 bases. The CDR3 loop spans 15 amino acids. The clonotype comes from a man aged 18 to 30 in good health. Some clones in this sample may be carry-over from other donors' samples. The sequenced sample was naive CD8+ T cells from PBMCs. The chain joins TRBV28 to TRBJ2-2, with TRBD2 identical over 7 bases. CDR3 loop: CASSFAGEGTGELFF. The CDR3 DNA sequence: TGTGCCAGCAGTTTTGCGGGAGAGGGAACCGGGGAGCTGTTTTTT.